This T cell receptor (beta chain) is drawn from a study of cytomegalovirus exposure and HLA in healthy donors. The study's findings and limits: Later, TCR association rates were found to vary by HLA locus, highest for DRB1 and lowest for HLA-C. There were some public TCRs occurring in many donors, but most TCR sequences were rare. In a later analysis, common viral pathogens appeared linked to several of the most significant clusters. Judged likely to be a sequencing artifact was a cluster of highly shared sequence variants.

As to this clone: Its cognate antigen is unknown.

The PCR contained 60 Vbeta and 13 Jbeta primers. Sequencing was performed with immunoSEQ multiplex PCR; in TCRdb, only in-frame clones are kept and a portion is missing. The sample records approximately 210,000 clones, 81% being singletons. The source material was PBMCs. The receptor was isolated from a young man in good health and CMV-seronegative.

This CDR3 reads CASSLTGATTGELFF. CDR3 in DNA: TGTGCCAGCAGCTTGACAGGGGCGACCACCGGGGAGCTGTTTTTT. The gene calls are TRBV11-2 and TRBJ2-2; 8 nucleotides match TRBD1. Unmatched junction bases numbered 4, after V lost 3 bases and J lost 4 bases. The germline V gene encodes CDR1 SGHAT and CDR2 FQNNGV. CDR3 length equals 15 residues.